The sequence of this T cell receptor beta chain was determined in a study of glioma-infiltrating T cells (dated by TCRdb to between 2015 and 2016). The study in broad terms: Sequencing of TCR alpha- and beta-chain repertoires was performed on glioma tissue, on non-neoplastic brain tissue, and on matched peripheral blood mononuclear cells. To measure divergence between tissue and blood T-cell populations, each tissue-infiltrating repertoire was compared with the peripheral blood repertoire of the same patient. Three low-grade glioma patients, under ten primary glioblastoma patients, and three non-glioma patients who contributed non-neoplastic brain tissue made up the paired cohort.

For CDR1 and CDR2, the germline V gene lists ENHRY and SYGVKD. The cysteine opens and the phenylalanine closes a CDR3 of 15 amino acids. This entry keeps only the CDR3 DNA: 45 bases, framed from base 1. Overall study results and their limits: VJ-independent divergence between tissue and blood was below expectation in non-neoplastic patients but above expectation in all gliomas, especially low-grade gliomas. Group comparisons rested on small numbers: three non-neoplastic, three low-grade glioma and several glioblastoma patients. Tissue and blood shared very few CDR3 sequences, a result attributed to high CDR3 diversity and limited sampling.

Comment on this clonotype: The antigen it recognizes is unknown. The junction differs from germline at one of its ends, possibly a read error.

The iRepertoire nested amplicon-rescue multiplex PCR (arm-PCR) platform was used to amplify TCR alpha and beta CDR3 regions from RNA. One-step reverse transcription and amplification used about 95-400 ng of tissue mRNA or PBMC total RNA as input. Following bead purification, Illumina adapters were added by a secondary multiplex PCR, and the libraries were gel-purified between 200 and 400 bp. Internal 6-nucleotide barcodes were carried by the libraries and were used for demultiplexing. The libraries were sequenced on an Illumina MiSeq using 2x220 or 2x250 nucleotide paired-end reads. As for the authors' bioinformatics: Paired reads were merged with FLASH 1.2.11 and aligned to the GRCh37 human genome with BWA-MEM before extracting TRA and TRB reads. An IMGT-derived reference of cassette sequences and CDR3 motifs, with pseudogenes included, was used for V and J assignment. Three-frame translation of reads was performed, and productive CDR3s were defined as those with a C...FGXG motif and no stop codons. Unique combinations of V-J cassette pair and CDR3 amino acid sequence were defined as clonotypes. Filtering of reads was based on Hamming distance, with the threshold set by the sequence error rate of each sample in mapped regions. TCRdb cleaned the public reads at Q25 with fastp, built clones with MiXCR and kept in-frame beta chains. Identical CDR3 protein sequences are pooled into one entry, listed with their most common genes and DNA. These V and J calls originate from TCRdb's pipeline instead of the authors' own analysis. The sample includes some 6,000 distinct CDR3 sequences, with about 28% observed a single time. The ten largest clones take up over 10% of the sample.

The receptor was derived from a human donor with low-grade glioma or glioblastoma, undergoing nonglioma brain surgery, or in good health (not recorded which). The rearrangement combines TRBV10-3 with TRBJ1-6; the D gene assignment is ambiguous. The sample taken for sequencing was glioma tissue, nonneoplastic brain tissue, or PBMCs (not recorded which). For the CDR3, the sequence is CASSEGAGVNTEPFF. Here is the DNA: TGTGCCAGCAGTGAAGGTGCCGGGGTCAACACTGAACCTTTCTTT.